This T cell receptor beta chain stems from a study of cytomegalovirus exposure and HLA in healthy donors (dated by TCRdb to the late 2010s). As for the study more broadly: According to an earlier analysis of 587 of the donors, 150 million to 200 million T cells yielded approximately 120 million unique TCR beta sequences and about 280 Gb of sequence data. An early release covering about 600 HLA-typed donors comprised approximately 290 gigabases of sequencing data and 85 million to 100 million unique TCR sequences. Among the approximately 400 genotyped donors, around 81% belonged to the genetic ancestry cluster associated with self-reported Caucasian donors. The study was designed to test whether signatures of past pathogen exposure could be identified by cataloging public T cell receptors. Using immunosequencing, the study profiled T cell repertoires from about 610 subjects and related those repertoires to cytomegalovirus serostatus. Along with the roughly 670-subject first cohort, a separate validation cohort of approximately 110 different subjects was used. The study combined high-throughput TCR immunosequencing, statistical association of individual TCRs with disease status, and machine learning to predict cytomegalovirus infection status. In a later analysis, previously published TCR beta repertoires from 666 donors were re-analyzed and high-resolution HLA genotyping was added so that TCR occurrence patterns could be studied. In the later analysis, no new phenotypic data were used to find candidate immune exposures; instead, reliance was placed on TCR beta sequences and their occurrence across donors. To decide whether each TCR beta V gene segment behaved as functional or pseudogenic, an earlier analysis of some 570 of the donors relied on high-throughput TCR beta sequencing. Donor age, sex, ethnicity and CMV serostatus were compiled alongside the repertoire data. In a later genetic analysis, genome-wide SNP genotypes for about 55% of the roughly 670 donors were used, and that subset was treated as a discovery cohort. Every repertoire in the discovery cohort had been generated on one and the same sequencing platform. HLA typing covered class I and class II loci at four-digit resolution. Typing coverage differed by locus: A, B, C, DRB1 and DQB1 were typed in roughly 620-640 donors, DQA1 in 500 to 550, DPA1 in approximately 600, and DPB1 in roughly 470. A handful of DR-DQ haplotypes were treated as single units for association and clustering because of strong linkage in the cohort. Among roughly 400 genotyped donors of the cohort, an average of around 240,000 unique TCR beta nucleotide sequences were sequenced per donor, about a sixth of them non-productive. Broader findings and caveats from the paper: According to a later analysis, parvovirus B19, influenza, CMV and Epstein-Barr virus appeared linked to several top co-occurrence clusters. An association between a missense DCLRE1C variant and V-gene and J-gene trimming of TCR beta chains was found in a later genetic analysis and replicated in an independent cohort. CMV serostatus was the only immune exposure information available for the cohort. A group of highly shared sequence variants was considered likely to be a technical artifact of the sequencing pipeline. A few of the identified cytomegalovirus-associated TCR beta chains were confirmed in vitro to be specific for cytomegalovirus antigens. The classifier was reported to diagnose cytomegalovirus status with high specificity and sensitivity in both the original cohort and the validation cohort. The earlier analysis of approximately 590 of the donors excluded fewer than 20 rarely observed V segments, including chromosome 9 orphons, because counts were too low. According to a later genetic analysis, donors in an Asian-associated ancestry cluster had fewer N-insertions in productive TCRs than the approximately 710-donor mean. Presence/absence analyses assumed roughly uniform sequencing depth across donors, an assumption that may not hold. According to the authors, the approach could potentially be generalized to other disease states and immunological phenotypes. In this cohort, only TCR beta chains were sequenced, and detectable features were limited by the absence of alpha or paired-chain data. Most CMV-associated TCR beta chains appeared to be HLA-restricted in a later analysis, and the HLA associations seemed to be driven largely by CMV exposure. Because HLA typing was missing for some donors at each locus, association tests included only the typed subset. The 87-base-pair reads could not distinguish some IMGT-functional V segments, including TRBV6-2 and TRBV6-3, so those segments were excluded. In a later analysis, HLA-associated TCR beta chains were found to be more clonally expanded and to have lower generation probabilities than equally common non-associated chains. Specific HLA alleles were associated with 15,000 to 20,000 TCR beta sequences at a false discovery rate of 0.05 in a later analysis. The study listed 150 to 200 TCR beta chains as associated with cytomegalovirus. In a later analysis, TCR association rates were found to vary across HLA loci, with the most associated TCRs seen for DRB1 alleles and the fewest for HLA-C alleles. A further reported finding was that TCR beta sequences accurately predicted the HLA-A and HLA-B alleles for most subjects in the first cohort. When HLA alleles, especially DR and DQ, strongly co-occurred, TCR associations were difficult to assign to individual alleles. In an earlier analysis of some 500 of the donors, most TCR beta V segments appeared in productive rearrangements about 87% or about 30% of the time, broadly matching IMGT annotations. Linkage disequilibrium might explain the correlated functional status among segregating V segments, but an unknown experimental factor could not be excluded. Most TCR sequences were observed very rarely across donors, whereas some public TCRs were present in many individuals.

The cohort comprised several hundred healthy bone marrow donors. At the time of sampling, all cohort members were nominally healthy, though unrecorded immune exposures were likely present. The donor was CMV seronegative and was included in the group of several hundred seronegative cohort members. A peripheral blood sample was provided by each donor, and peripheral blood mononuclear cells were used for TCR beta sequencing. The Qiagen DNeasy Blood Extraction Kit was used to extract genomic DNA from the blood cell samples. The library was built by means of the immunoSEQ multiplex PCR assay. A mixture of 60 forward primers for TCR Vbeta segments and 13 reverse primers for TCR Jbeta segments was used in the multiplex PCR. The CDR3 region of rearranged TCR beta genes was amplified from genomic DNA with a multiplex PCR assay. Amplified TCR beta libraries were sequenced as 87-base-pair reads on the Illumina HiSeq System. The paper's data handling went like this. A later analysis tallied approximately 87 million unique TCR beta chains across the 550 to 850 repertoires, and around 10 million of those chains were shared by two or more donors. A nearest-neighbor algorithm error-corrected the raw reads and collapsed the reads into unique sequences, merging closely related sequences to remove PCR and sequencing errors. V, D and J gene segments were assigned by aligning CDR3 sequences to IMGT reference sequences. For a sequence to be retained, at least a six-nucleotide match to both a V gene segment and a J gene segment was required. Rearrangements were called productive when the CDR3 lacked stop codons and stayed in frame with V and J; all others were non-productive. CDR3 was defined according to IMGT convention as the region running from the second conserved V-encoded cysteine to the conserved J-encoded phenylalanine. Sequences without an unambiguous match to a single V gene segment were excluded from the earlier analysis of approximately 560 of the donors. An earlier analysis of 587 of the donors classified V segments as functional when productive rearrangements were above 56.7% and as segregating when the standard deviation between donors was above 5%. A statistical classification framework was built for diagnosing cytomegalovirus status from the catalog of TCR beta chain sequences. V and J gene assignment, in a later analysis, came from comparing TCR nucleotide sequences with IMGT/GENE-DB human TR gene sequences. A later analysis assigned CDR3 sequences and most-parsimonious VDJ recombination scenarios with the TCRdist pipeline. In a later analysis, each TCR beta chain was defined by its CDR3 amino acid sequence together with its V-gene family, and reads lacking a unique V-gene family were excluded. As a way to deal with suspected cross-contamination and a sequencing artifact, a later analysis dropped roughly 600 nucleotide sequences that were highly shared and had low generation probability. For each public chain, a later analysis derived a clonal expansion index from normalized ranks of inferred template counts within each repertoire. In a later analysis, generation probabilities were computed using a VDJ recombination model fitted to out-of-frame rearrangements, and the results were checked against IGoR. In a later analysis, hypergeometric tests were used to score TCR-TCR, TCR-HLA and TCR-CMV co-occurrence, with a repertoire-size bias correction applied to TCR pairs. False discovery rates were estimated in a later analysis by permuting HLA or CMV assignments 20 times. In a later analysis, co-occurring TCRs were grouped using DBSCAN, with TCRdist sequence similarity added in when clustering inside HLA-allele-positive subsets. Repertoires with fewer than 30,000 or more than 120,000 public chains, plus five repertoires with anomalous nucleotide sharing, were excluded from co-occurrence clustering. TCRdb took this table from immuneACCESS and kept in-frame rearrangements with V and J called. Such tables lack part of the clones; where checked against another copy, unresolved V genes explain under half of the gap, and the rest is unexplained. V and J calls and clone size are copied from that table; D and trimming were computed from the DNA. This sample lists 150,000 to 200,000 clones; about 90% were detected once. The ten biggest clones cover about 1% of the sample.

Points on this clone: No cognate antigen has been identified for it. No much larger clone exists at a distance of one base, and base qualities are not known.

The CDR3, cysteine through phenylalanine, is 13 amino acids long. The read is trimmed to its CDR3 DNA, 39 bases read in frame from base 1. As encoded in the germline V gene (reference sequence), CDR1 is GTSNPN while CDR2 is SVGIG. The trim is 0 bases for V and 4 bases for J, with a gap of 9 bases between the germline ends. Material for sequencing was PBMCs. The TCR sequence derives from a boy aged 2 to 9 in good health and CMV-seronegative. The rearrangement combines TRBV30 with TRBJ1-1; no D gene can be assigned with confidence. The nucleotide sequence is given as TGTGCCTGGAGTGTAGAGGTCGTCACTGAAGCTTTCTTT. Its protein reads: CAWSVEVVTEAFF.